What follows describes a single T cell receptor beta chain. No antigen is known for it. The data stem from a study of T cell responses to AZD1222 COVID-19 vaccine. Study observations and caveats: Repertoire collection took place solely once the T cell response had peaked. Among the donors, most were white British and more were female, and clonal diversity was possibly underestimated. At 160-218 and 743-854, vaccine-associated CD4 TCRs were dominant, and they spanned spike.

Using immunoSEQ multiplex PCR, the repertoire was profiled, and TCRdb retains in-frame clones only, with some absent. The sample gives about 100,000 clones, just under 90% of which show up once; around 15% is in the top ten. Trimming took 0 bases from V and 0 from J; bases not matched to a gene: 1. This CDR3 comprises 16 residues. The germline gives CDR1 SGHRS, CDR2 YFSETQ. The rearrangement joins TRBV5-1 to TRBJ2-2, with 8 bases that match TRBD2. This TCR derives from an adult in good health. The sample in question was peripheral blood, obtained on day 0 of AZD1222 vaccination. Written as DNA, the CDR3 is TGCGCCAGCAGCTTGGGGACTAGCACGAACACCGGGGAGCTGTTTTTT. As protein: CASSLGTSTNTGELFF. The full variable domain, its missing parts supplied by reference TRBV5-1 and TRBJ2-2, is KAGVTQTPRYLIKTRGQQVTLSCSPISGHRSVSWYQQTPGQGLQFLFEYFSETQRNKGNFPGRFSGRQFSNSRSEMNVSTLELGDSALYLCASSLGTSTNTGELFFGEGSRLTVL.